These T cell receptor beta chains were read from a single sample in a study of T cell responses to AZD1222 COVID-19 vaccine. The protocol was immunoSEQ multiplex PCR, while the TCRdb copy is restricted to in-frame clones and leaves out a portion. The data hold about 96,000 clones, with about 90% observed a single time. This sample comprised peripheral blood, obtained on day 0 of AZD1222 vaccination. The receptors originated from an adult in good health. Both conserved end residues are part of each CDR3. D genes are given only for firm matches. Clone size is stated in some rows and not others, as once, few, many or a class when expanded.

d_call: -; v_call: TRBV19; j_call: TRBJ2-3; clone_size: -; cdr3_nt: TGTGCCAGTACCCTACAACTAGCGGGGACAGGGGTCGCAGATACGCAGTATTTT; cdr3_aa: CASTLQLAGTGVADTQYF
d_call: -; v_call: TRBV7-2; j_call: TRBJ2-3; clone_size: -; cdr3_nt: TGTGCCAGCAGCCCCCTACAGGGAGGCGCAGATACGCAGTATTTT; cdr3_aa: CASSPLQGGADTQYF
d_call: TRBD1; v_call: TRBV7-7; j_call: TRBJ2-5; clone_size: -; cdr3_nt: TGTGCTAGCAGCCTTACAGGGGCCCGAGGGGCCCAGTACTTC; cdr3_aa: CASSLTGARGAQYF
d_call: TRBD1; v_call: TRBV19; j_call: TRBJ2-7; clone_size: -; cdr3_nt: TGTGCCAGTAGTTACCGGGCGACAGGGGCCTCCTACGAGCAGTACTTC; cdr3_aa: CASSYRATGASYEQYF
d_call: -; v_call: TRBV4-2; j_call: TRBJ2-5; clone_size: -; cdr3_nt: TGTGCCAGCAGCCAAGAAGCGGAGGGCATCCAGTACTTC; cdr3_aa: CASSQEAEGIQYF
d_call: TRBD2; v_call: TRBV3-1/TRBV3-2; j_call: TRBJ2-7; clone_size: -; cdr3_nt: TGTGCCAGCAGCCTATCCCCTAGCGGGAGCTACGAGCAGTACTTC; cdr3_aa: CASSLSPSGSYEQYF
d_call: -; v_call: TRBV19; j_call: TRBJ2-2; clone_size: -; cdr3_nt: TGTGCCAGTAGCCCGGGGACTCTTACGAACACCGGGGAGCTGTTTTTT; cdr3_aa: CASSPGTLTNTGELFF
d_call: -; v_call: TRBV30; j_call: TRBJ1-1; clone_size: -; cdr3_nt: TGTGCCTGGAGCGCCCTCGGGGGGCTATGGAACACTGAAGCTTTCTTT; cdr3_aa: CAWSALGGLWNTEAFF
d_call: TRBD1; v_call: TRBV5-1; j_call: TRBJ1-6; clone_size: -; cdr3_nt: TGCGCCAGCAGCTTGACAGGGGAAAATTCACCCCTCCACTTT; cdr3_aa: CASSLTGENSPLHF
d_call: -; v_call: TRBV28; j_call: TRBJ1-5; clone_size: -; cdr3_nt: TGTGCCAGCAGTTTTTCCGGAGGAATTCAGCCCCAGCATTTT; cdr3_aa: CASSFSGGIQPQHF
d_call: -; v_call: TRBV19; j_call: TRBJ2-7; clone_size: -; cdr3_nt: TGTGCCAGTAGTATGTTACAATTCTACGAGCAGTACTTC; cdr3_aa: CASSMLQFYEQYF
d_call: TRBD1; v_call: TRBV4-3; j_call: TRBJ1-4; clone_size: -; cdr3_nt: TGCGCCAGCAGCCAATACGGACAGGGGGAGAAACTGTTTTTT; cdr3_aa: CASSQYGQGEKLFF
d_call: -; v_call: TRBV5-1; j_call: TRBJ2-7; clone_size: -; cdr3_nt: TGCGCCAGCAGCCCTGAGTACAGGGCGACCTACGAGCAGTACTTC; cdr3_aa: CASSPEYRATYEQYF
d_call: -; v_call: TRBV11-1; j_call: TRBJ2-5; clone_size: -; cdr3_nt: TGTGCCAGCAGGGTAGGCGGGGAGACCCAGTACTTC; cdr3_aa: CASRVGGETQYF
d_call: TRBD1; v_call: TRBV6-2/TRBV6-3; j_call: TRBJ2-7; clone_size: few; cdr3_nt: TGTGCCAGCAGTTACTCGACAGGGGGCTACGAGCAGTACTTC; cdr3_aa: CASSYSTGGYEQYF
d_call: -; v_call: TRBV9; j_call: TRBJ1-1; clone_size: -; cdr3_nt: TGTGCCAGCAGCGTAGCTATCGGTTCGGAAGCTTTCTTT; cdr3_aa: CASSVAIGSEAFF
d_call: TRBD1; v_call: TRBV19; j_call: TRBJ1-5; clone_size: once; cdr3_nt: TGTGCCAGTAGTATGGGGGACAGGGGGCAGGTGGGCAATCAGCCCCAGCATTTT; cdr3_aa: CASSMGDRGQVGNQPQHF
d_call: -; v_call: TRBV19; j_call: TRBJ1-1; clone_size: -; cdr3_nt: TGTGCCAGTAGTACCCCCAGGGGAGGGACTGAAGCTTTCTTT; cdr3_aa: CASSTPRGGTEAFF
d_call: -; v_call: TRBV5-1; j_call: TRBJ2-7; clone_size: -; cdr3_nt: TGCGCCAGCAGCTTACCGGGAACCTCTCACGAGCAGTACTTC; cdr3_aa: CASSLPGTSHEQYF
d_call: -; v_call: TRBV9; j_call: TRBJ2-5; clone_size: -; cdr3_nt: TGTGCCAGCAGCGTAGGCCGGCAAATCTTAGAGACCCAGTACTTC; cdr3_aa: CASSVGRQILETQYF
d_call: TRBD1; v_call: TRBV11-2; j_call: TRBJ2-5; clone_size: -; cdr3_nt: TGTGCCAGCACCCCAGGGGACAGGGTAGAGACCCAGTACTTC; cdr3_aa: CASTPGDRVETQYF
d_call: TRBD1; v_call: TRBV7-6; j_call: TRBJ1-1; clone_size: -; cdr3_nt: TGTGCCAGCAGCTTAATGGGAATGCAAGGGGGCTTCGCTGAAGCTTTCTTT; cdr3_aa: CASSLMGMQGGFAEAFF
d_call: -; v_call: TRBV6-2/TRBV6-3; j_call: TRBJ2-1; clone_size: -; cdr3_nt: TGTGCCAGCAGTTACTCCGATGAGCAGTTCTTC; cdr3_aa: CASSYSDEQFF
d_call: TRBD1; v_call: TRBV2; j_call: TRBJ1-5; clone_size: once; cdr3_nt: TGTGCCAGCAGTGCCAGACAGGGTGAGGTCCCCCCGCATTTT; cdr3_aa: CASSARQGEVPPHF
d_call: -; v_call: TRBV29-1; j_call: TRBJ1-2; clone_size: -; cdr3_nt: TGCAGCGGCCAGGACAGCCCGGGCTCTTATGGCTACACCTTC; cdr3_aa: CSGQDSPGSYGYTF
d_call: TRBD2; v_call: TRBV28; j_call: TRBJ2-3; clone_size: -; cdr3_nt: TGTGCCAGCAGTTTAGCGGGAGCTGGCACAGATACGCAGTATTTT; cdr3_aa: CASSLAGAGTDTQYF
d_call: -; v_call: TRBV19; j_call: TRBJ2-7; clone_size: -; cdr3_nt: TGTGCCAGTAGTGAACAGGGATCCTACGAGCAGTACTTC; cdr3_aa: CASSEQGSYEQYF
d_call: TRBD1; v_call: TRBV11-2; j_call: TRBJ2-7; clone_size: -; cdr3_nt: TGTGCCAGCAGCACCCGGACAGGGTCGGGCGAGCAGTACTTC; cdr3_aa: CASSTRTGSGEQYF
d_call: -; v_call: TRBV11-2; j_call: TRBJ2-7; clone_size: -; cdr3_nt: TGTGCCAGCAGCTTAGATCGAAGGAACGAGCAGTACTTC; cdr3_aa: CASSLDRRNEQYF
d_call: -; v_call: TRBV7-6; j_call: TRBJ2-3; clone_size: -; cdr3_nt: TGTGCCAGCAGCTTAGCGGGGCGGGACAACACCCCTAGCACAGATACGCAGTATTTT; cdr3_aa: CASSLAGRDNTPSTDTQYF
d_call: -; v_call: TRBV5-1; j_call: TRBJ2-1; clone_size: -; cdr3_nt: TGCGCCAGCAGCCCACAGGGAAATGAGCAGTTCTTC; cdr3_aa: CASSPQGNEQFF
d_call: -; v_call: TRBV2; j_call: TRBJ1-5; clone_size: few; cdr3_nt: TGTGCCAGCACCGCCTGGGGTAGCAATCAGCCCCAGCATTTT; cdr3_aa: CASTAWGSNQPQHF
d_call: -; v_call: TRBV12-3/TRBV12-4; j_call: TRBJ1-5; clone_size: -; cdr3_nt: TGTGCCAGCAGCCAGGGACCCAATCAGCCCCAGCATTTT; cdr3_aa: CASSQGPNQPQHF
d_call: -; v_call: TRBV28; j_call: TRBJ2-1; clone_size: -; cdr3_nt: TGTGCCAGCAGTTCCCCCGGGACCAGACGTGGCAATGAGCAGTTCTTC; cdr3_aa: CASSSPGTRRGNEQFF
d_call: TRBD2; v_call: TRBV28; j_call: TRBJ2-5; clone_size: -; cdr3_nt: TGTGCCAGCAGTCGTGGGGGACTAGCGGGAGAGAAAGAGACCCAGTACTTC; cdr3_aa: CASSRGGLAGEKETQYF
d_call: TRBD2; v_call: TRBV24-1; j_call: TRBJ2-7; clone_size: -; cdr3_nt: TGTGCCACCAGTGATGAAGCGGGAAGGGAGCAGTACTTC; cdr3_aa: CATSDEAGREQYF
d_call: -; v_call: TRBV28; j_call: TRBJ2-5; clone_size: -; cdr3_nt: TGTGCCAGCGGGTGGAGGACCCAGTACTTC; cdr3_aa: CASGWRTQYF
d_call: -; v_call: TRBV9; j_call: TRBJ2-7; clone_size: -; cdr3_nt: TGTGCCAGCAGCTCCTCTTTAGCGTCCTACGAGCAGTACTTC; cdr3_aa: CASSSSLASYEQYF
d_call: TRBD2; v_call: TRBV3-1/TRBV3-2; j_call: TRBJ2-2; clone_size: -; cdr3_nt: TGTGCCAGCAGCCAATTGGTACTAGCGGGACGGGAAACCGGGGAGCTGTTTTTT; cdr3_aa: CASSQLVLAGRETGELFF
d_call: -; v_call: TRBV7-6; j_call: TRBJ1-6; clone_size: -; cdr3_nt: TGTGCCAGCAGCGTCAGCGACTCCTATAATTCACCCCTCCACTTT; cdr3_aa: CASSVSDSYNSPLHF
d_call: TRBD1; v_call: TRBV27; j_call: TRBJ2-2; clone_size: -; cdr3_nt: TGTGCCAGCGGACAGGGGGCCAATTGGAACACCGGGGAGCTGTTTTTT; cdr3_aa: CASGQGANWNTGELFF
d_call: -; v_call: TRBV4-3; j_call: TRBJ2-7; clone_size: -; cdr3_nt: TGCGCCAGCAGCCAAGAGGTTCCGGGACACTTTTACGAGCAGTACTTC; cdr3_aa: CASSQEVPGHFYEQYF
d_call: -; v_call: TRBV12-3/TRBV12-4; j_call: TRBJ1-2; clone_size: -; cdr3_nt: TGTGCCAGCAGTTTACGGGTGTATGGCTACACCTTC; cdr3_aa: CASSLRVYGYTF
d_call: -; v_call: TRBV4-3; j_call: TRBJ1-5; clone_size: -; cdr3_nt: TGCGCCAGCCGCGAACAGATTTCTAGCAATCAGCCCCAGCATTTT; cdr3_aa: CASREQISSNQPQHF
d_call: TRBD1; v_call: TRBV7-9; j_call: TRBJ2-7; clone_size: -; cdr3_nt: TGTGCCAGCAGCCCGGACAGGATCGACGAGCAGTACTTC; cdr3_aa: CASSPDRIDEQYF
d_call: -; v_call: TRBV20-1; j_call: TRBJ2-5; clone_size: -; cdr3_nt: TGCAGTGCCCCCCGGGACCATCAGTACTTC; cdr3_aa: CSAPRDHQYF
d_call: TRBD1; v_call: TRBV27; j_call: TRBJ2-7; clone_size: -; cdr3_nt: TGTGCCAGCAGAGGAACAGGGGACCCCTACGAGCAGTACTTC; cdr3_aa: CASRGTGDPYEQYF
d_call: -; v_call: TRBV4-2; j_call: TRBJ2-3; clone_size: -; cdr3_nt: TGTGCCAGCAGCCAAGTTGGTCCTGGGTGGGATACGCAGTATTTT; cdr3_aa: CASSQVGPGWDTQYF
d_call: TRBD1; v_call: TRBV5-1; j_call: TRBJ2-2; clone_size: -; cdr3_nt: TGCGCCAGCAGTTCTTCAGGGGGGAACACCGGGGAGCTGTTTTTT; cdr3_aa: CASSSSGGNTGELFF
d_call: TRBD2; v_call: TRBV11-2; j_call: TRBJ2-7; clone_size: once; cdr3_nt: TGTGCCAGCAGCTTTCGTTCTAGCGGGTACTCCTACGAGCAGTACTTC; cdr3_aa: CASSFRSSGYSYEQYF
d_call: -; v_call: TRBV4-3; j_call: TRBJ1-2; clone_size: -; cdr3_nt: TGCGCCAGCAGCCAAGATCGAGGCTATGGCTACACCTTC; cdr3_aa: CASSQDRGYGYTF
d_call: -; v_call: TRBV6-1; j_call: TRBJ2-7; clone_size: -; cdr3_nt: TGTGCCAGCAGTGAGAGTATTTACGAGCAGTACTTC; cdr3_aa: CASSESIYEQYF
d_call: -; v_call: TRBV6-5; j_call: TRBJ2-7; clone_size: -; cdr3_nt: TGTGCCAGCAGTTCCGGCGGCCCTAGGGGCGAGCAGTACTTC; cdr3_aa: CASSSGGPRGEQYF
d_call: -; v_call: TRBV7-2; j_call: TRBJ2-3; clone_size: -; cdr3_nt: TGTGCCAGCAGCTTAGGCCCTACCAGCACAGATACGCAGTATTTT; cdr3_aa: CASSLGPTSTDTQYF
d_call: -; v_call: TRBV28; j_call: TRBJ2-7; clone_size: -; cdr3_nt: TGTGCCAGCAGTTTGGCCGGCAGCGAGCAGTACTTC; cdr3_aa: CASSLAGSEQYF
d_call: -; v_call: TRBV5-1; j_call: TRBJ1-5; clone_size: few; cdr3_nt: TGCGCCAGCAGCCCTGGGGGGCAGCGCAATCAGCCCCAGCATTTT; cdr3_aa: CASSPGGQRNQPQHF
d_call: -; v_call: TRBV7-3; j_call: TRBJ2-3; clone_size: -; cdr3_nt: TGTGCCAGCAGCTTAACAGACACAGATACGCAGTATTTT; cdr3_aa: CASSLTDTDTQYF